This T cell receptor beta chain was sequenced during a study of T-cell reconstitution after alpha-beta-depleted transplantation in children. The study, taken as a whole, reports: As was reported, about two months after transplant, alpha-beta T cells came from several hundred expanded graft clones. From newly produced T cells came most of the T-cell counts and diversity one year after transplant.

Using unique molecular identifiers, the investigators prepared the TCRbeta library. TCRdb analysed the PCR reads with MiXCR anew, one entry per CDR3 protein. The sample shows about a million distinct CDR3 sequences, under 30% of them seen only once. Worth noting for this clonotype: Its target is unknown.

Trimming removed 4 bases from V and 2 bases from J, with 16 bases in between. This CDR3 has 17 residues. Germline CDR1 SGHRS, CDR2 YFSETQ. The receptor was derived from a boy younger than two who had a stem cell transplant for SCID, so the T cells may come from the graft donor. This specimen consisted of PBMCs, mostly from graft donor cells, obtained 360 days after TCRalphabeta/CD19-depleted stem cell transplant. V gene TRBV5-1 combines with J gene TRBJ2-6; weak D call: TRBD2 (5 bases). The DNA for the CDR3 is TGCGCCAGCAGCACTTTAGGACTCCTGGCTGGGGCCAACGTCCTGACTTTC. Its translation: CASSTLGLLAGANVLTF.